This is a list of T cell receptor beta chains from one sample in a study of blood T cells in healthy people across ages. One entry per CDR3 protein results from TCRdb running MiXCR on the 5' RACE reads. This sample has 750,000 to 950,000 distinct CDR3 sequences, with 25% to 30% found just once. The sample was also linked to a second study, of T cells of mothers and their children.

Sequencing was carried out using blood. All receptors come from a woman between 35 and 50 years old in good health. Each CDR3 is given with its conserved first and last residue. The order of the fields is CDR3 protein, CDR3 DNA, D gene, J gene, V gene, clone size. A D gene is named only where the DNA matches it firmly. Not all rows give a size; the values are once, few, many and, for expanded clones, a class.

CASSHDRGDTQHF TGTGCCAGCAGTCATGACAGGGGAGATACGCAGCATTTT TRBD1 TRBJ1-5 TRBV12-3/TRBV12-4 -
CASRTGRHEQFF TGCGCCAGCAGGACAGGAAGGCATGAGCAGTTCTTC - TRBJ2-1 TRBV5-1 few
CAWSASQNQPQHF TGTGCCTGGAGTGCATCACAGAATCAGCCCCAGCATTTT - TRBJ1-5 TRBV30 -
CASSSGTGGDGYTF TGTGCCAGCAGTTCCGGGACAGGGGGGGATGGCTACACCTTC TRBD1 TRBJ1-2 TRBV3-1 few
CASSQGRGETQYF TGTGCCAGCAGCCAAGGGCGGGGCGAGACCCAGTACTTC - TRBJ2-5 TRBV14 many
CASSFGDWGTEAFF TGCGCCAGCAGCTTCGGGGATTGGGGCACTGAAGCTTTCTTT - TRBJ1-1 TRBV5-1 many
CASSLVARQAEAFF TGTGCCAGCAGCTTAGTTGCCCGACAAGCTGAAGCTTTCTTT - TRBJ1-1 TRBV7-9 -
CASRGGSRTGELFF TGTGCCAGCCGTGGAGGGTCGCGCACCGGGGAGCTGTTTTTT - TRBJ2-2 TRBV7-9 once
CASRSRQPVQYEQYF TGTGCCAGCAGGTCTCGACAGCCCGTTCAATACGAGCAGTACTTC - TRBJ2-7 TRBV28 -
CSPQETQYF TGCAGTCCTCAAGAGACCCAGTACTTC - TRBJ2-5 TRBV20-1 few
CASSPGGLQETQYF TGTGCCAGCAGCCCAGGGGGGTTACAAGAGACCCAGTACTTC - TRBJ2-5 TRBV7-2 -
CASRPPGQEYTEAFF TGTGCCAGCAGGCCCCCGGGACAGGAATACACTGAAGCTTTCTTT TRBD1 TRBJ1-1 TRBV7-9 few
CASSLLNSEGGYTF TGTGCCAGCAGCTTGTTAAACAGTGAAGGTGGCTACACCTTC - TRBJ1-2 TRBV7-9 -
CASSQATGISEKLFF TGTGCCAGCAGCCAAGCCACAGGGATAAGTGAAAAACTGTTTTTT - TRBJ1-4 TRBV3-1 few
CASNPALDGYGYTF TGTGCCAGCAACCCAGCGCTCGACGGTTATGGCTACACCTTC - TRBJ1-2 TRBV6-2/TRBV6-3 few
CASSNRTSYTF TGTGCCAGCAGTAATAGGACCTCCTACACCTTC - TRBJ1-2 TRBV6-2/TRBV6-3 -
CASSFYVSRDYGYTF TGTGCCAGCAGTTTTTATGTTTCAAGGGACTATGGCTACACCTTC - TRBJ1-2 TRBV28 many
CASSDIGTNEKLFF TGTGCCAGCAGTGATATCGGGACCAATGAAAAACTGTTTTTT - TRBJ1-4 TRBV25-1 -
CASSYSNQGVSTEAFF TGTGCCAGCAGTTACTCGAACCAGGGCGTCTCCACTGAAGCTTTCTTT - TRBJ1-1 TRBV6-5 few
CASSYWGGGNSNQPQHF TGTGCCAGCAGCTACTGGGGCGGGGGCAATAGCAATCAGCCCCAGCATTTT - TRBJ1-5 TRBV7-9 -
CASSWDRGAGSGANVLTF TGCGCCAGCAGTTGGGACAGGGGGGCAGGCTCTGGGGCCAACGTCCTGACTTTC TRBD1 TRBJ2-6 TRBV5-1 -
CASSPPGSYGQYF TGTGCCAGCAGTCCCCCGGGCTCCTACGGGCAGTACTTC - TRBJ2-7 TRBV7-9 few
CASSPPEPGTRGTQYF TGTGCCAGCTCACCACCGGAGCCCGGGACTCGCGGTACGCAGTATTTT - TRBJ2-3 TRBV18 many
CASSYRDPGTYEQYF TGTGCCAGCAGTTACCGGGATCCTGGTACCTACGAGCAGTACTTC - TRBJ2-7 TRBV6-9 many
CASSPPGLAATDTQYF TGTGCCAGCTCACCTCCGGGACTAGCGGCGACAGATACGCAGTATTTT TRBD2 TRBJ2-3 TRBV18 many
CAISERGGGTHEQYF TGTGCCATCAGTGAAAGGGGTGGAGGGACCCACGAGCAGTACTTC - TRBJ2-7 TRBV10-3 few
CASSGDRGHYSNQPQHF TGTGCCAGTAGCGGGGACAGGGGTCATTATAGCAATCAGCCCCAGCATTTT TRBD1 TRBJ1-5 TRBV19 -
CSASAGTGGPYEQFF TGCAGTGCTTCAGCCGGGACAGGGGGCCCCTACGAGCAGTTCTTC TRBD1 TRBJ2-1 TRBV20-1 -
CSALIGGATDTQYF TGCAGTGCTCTGATCGGGGGGGCCACAGATACGCAGTATTTT TRBD2 TRBJ2-3 TRBV20-1 few
CASSPLERGSTDTQYF TGTGCCAGCTCACCACTTGAAAGGGGGAGCACAGATACGCAGTATTTT - TRBJ2-3 TRBV18 -
CASSSQVIYEQYF TGTGCCAGCAGCTCCCAGGTAATCTACGAGCAGTACTTC - TRBJ2-7 TRBV12-3/TRBV12-4 -
CASSLAGTGYTGELFF TGCGCCAGCAGCTTGGCCGGGACAGGCTACACCGGGGAGCTGTTTTTT TRBD1 TRBJ2-2 TRBV5-1 -
CASSEPRGRKTQYF TGTGCCAGCAGTGAGCCGAGGGGGCGAAAGACCCAGTACTTC TRBD1 TRBJ2-5 TRBV28 many
CASDSYSGELFF TGTGCCAGTGACAGTTACAGCGGGGAGCTGTTTTTT - TRBJ2-2 TRBV2 -
CSFLGRSSYEQYF TGCAGCTTCTTGGGGAGGAGCTCCTACGAGCAGTACTTC - TRBJ2-7 TRBV29-1 -